The text below deals with one T cell receptor beta chain. This clonotype has only a few counts. Its recognized antigen is unknown. Per-base qualities were not stored, and no clone one base away is much larger. This sample was included in a study of post-analysis software for immune sequencing data (dated by TCRdb to between 2015 and 2017). Regarding the research as a whole: Relapsing-remitting, secondary progressive and progressive-relapsing multiple sclerosis were recorded as disease courses, and subtype annotation was lacking for some patients. Patient repertoires were compared against 10 to 12 previously published healthy control repertoires from donors aged roughly 6 to 28 years. A subset of samples was prepared in parallel using single-end sample barcoding, then pooled and co-amplified after Illumina adapter ligation. What the research found in general, with its limitations: Multiple sclerosis patients had significantly lower normalized Chao1 diversity than controls, a result that suggests substantial peripheral T-cell clonal expansion. When samples were clustered directly using the F measure, samples prepared in the same batch co-clustered strongly, which prompted a batch-effect correction. The multiple sclerosis patient group was slightly younger than the control group.

To demonstrate the VDJtools post-analysis software, the study profiled TCR beta repertoires from the peripheral blood of under 15 young patients with multiple sclerosis. The patients with multiple sclerosis were children and adolescents between about 6 and 15 years of age. Preparation of the library involved PCR. TCRdb lists the instrument as Illumina HiSeq 2500. Unique molecular identifiers were incorporated into TCR beta cDNA libraries to reduce PCR and sequencing biases. Per 1 to 10 million input T cells, roughly 500,000 cDNA molecules were obtained, such that each molecule approximated one T cell. Patient libraries were prepared and sequenced with the same protocol used for the earlier healthy control dataset. Within a given batch, samples were prepared together, multiplexed and sequenced on the same HiSeq lane. The authors processed their data as follows. Raw barcoded reads were processed with MIGEC, discarding single-read molecular identifier groups before consensus assembly and CDR3 extraction. Clonotype tables were post-analysed with VDJtools, normalizing diversity by down-sampling all datasets to the smallest sample size. To correct batch-related cross-sample contamination, repertoire overlap clustering matched CDR3 amino acid sequences but not nucleotide sequences. TCRdb trimmed the raw reads at Q25, called clones with MiXCR and kept productive beta chains. A single entry per CDR3 protein holds the most common genes and DNA from its merged rows. It is TCRdb's table, rather than the study itself, that gives the V and J calls and clone size. The sample table lists roughly 700,000 distinct CDR3 sequences, just under 30% of them with a count of one. Together, the top ten hold 0.55% to 0.65% of the sample.

The specimen was blood. This clonotype originated in a girl aged 5-17 years with multiple sclerosis.

The CDR3 here reads CSATRLAGRTDTQYF. In nucleotide form, the sequence is TGCAGTGCTACACGACTAGCGGGACGCACAGATACGCAGTATTTT. The chain is encoded by TRBV20-1 joined to TRBJ2-3, with 11 bases aligning to TRBD2. Trimming removed 4 bases from V and 1 base from J; the gene matches leave 4 bases unexplained. Taken from the germline V gene (reference sequence), the CDR1 and CDR2 loops are DFQATT and SNEGSKA. The CDR3, cysteine through phenylalanine, is 15 amino acids long. This entry keeps only the CDR3 DNA: 45 bases, framed from base 1.